A selection of T cell receptor beta chains follows, all from one sample in a study of T cell responses to AZD1222 COVID-19 vaccine. Libraries were prepared by immunoSEQ multiplex PCR; TCRdb keeps only in-frame clonotypes and omits some of them. The data hold 170,000 or so clones, with 90% observed a single time. The material was peripheral blood, obtained on day 0 of AZD1222 vaccination. These receptors originate from an adult in good health. Both conserved end residues are part of each CDR3. Fields, in order: clone size, J gene, V gene, D gene, CDR3 length, CDR3 protein, CDR3 DNA. The D gene is left open where the match is weak. Clone size is shown for a subset of rows, as once, few, many or a class of expanded clone.

size: once; J: TRBJ2-7; V: TRBV5-6; D: -; length: 15; CDR3: CASSPEPGRDYEQYF; DNA: TGTGCCAGCAGCCCCGAGCCGGGAAGGGACTACGAGCAGTACTTC
size: -; J: TRBJ2-1; V: TRBV27; D: TRBD2; length: 17; CDR3: CASSTRASGVIYNEQFF; DNA: TGTGCCAGCAGTACCCGGGCTAGCGGGGTTATCTACAATGAGCAGTTCTTC
size: once; J: TRBJ1-1; V: TRBV7-9; D: -; length: 16; CDR3: CASSSRPFPSDTEAFF; DNA: TGTGCCAGCAGCTCTCGACCCTTTCCGTCGGACACTGAAGCTTTCTTT
size: once; J: TRBJ2-5; V: TRBV27; D: TRBD2; length: 15; CDR3: CASSSRLAAQETQYF; DNA: TGTGCCAGCAGTTCCCGACTAGCGGCCCAAGAGACCCAGTACTTC
size: -; J: TRBJ2-7; V: TRBV27; D: TRBD1; length: 15; CDR3: CASSSIRDSPYEQYF; DNA: TGTGCCAGCAGTTCTATCCGGGACAGTCCCTACGAGCAGTACTTC
size: -; J: TRBJ1-2; V: TRBV30; D: -; length: 13; CDR3: CVTISRGNHGYTF; DNA: TGTGTCACTATATCCAGGGGTAACCATGGCTACACCTTC
size: -; J: TRBJ1-2; V: TRBV25-1; D: -; length: 12; CDR3: CASSEFSYGYTF; DNA: TGTGCCAGCAGTGAATTCAGCTATGGCTACACCTTC
size: -; J: TRBJ2-7; V: TRBV12-3/TRBV12-4; D: -; length: 13; CDR3: CASSRRGPYEQYF; DNA: TGTGCCAGCAGTCGCAGGGGACCCTACGAGCAGTACTTC
size: -; J: TRBJ1-6; V: TRBV11-2; D: TRBD1; length: 14; CDR3: CASSPTGFGSPLHF; DNA: TGTGCCAGCAGCCCGACAGGGTTCGGTTCACCCCTCCACTTT
size: -; J: TRBJ2-1; V: TRBV10-1; D: -; length: 15; CDR3: CASSEKGRLYNEQFF; DNA: TGCGCCAGCAGTGAGAAGGGCAGGTTATACAATGAGCAGTTCTTC
size: -; J: TRBJ1-3; V: TRBV18; D: TRBD1; length: 17; CDR3: CASSPPLAGGTGNTIYF; DNA: TGTGCCAGCTCACCACCGTTGGCAGGGGGTACTGGAAACACCATATATTTT
size: -; J: TRBJ2-7; V: TRBV19; D: TRBD1; length: 13; CDR3: CASSIRQGYEQYF; DNA: TGTGCCAGTAGTATCCGACAGGGCTACGAGCAGTACTTC
size: -; J: TRBJ1-2; V: TRBV7-2; D: TRBD1; length: 15; CDR3: CASSAGQGAAYGYTF; DNA: TGTGCCAGCAGCGCGGGACAGGGGGCCGCCTATGGCTACACCTTC
size: few; J: TRBJ2-3; V: TRBV13; D: -; length: 14; CDR3: CASSLGSRTDTQYF; DNA: TGTGCCAGCAGCTTAGGCTCCCGGACAGATACGCAGTATTTT
size: -; J: TRBJ2-6; V: TRBV27; D: TRBD2; length: 23; CDR3: CASSFLPGAPSGIFSSGANVLTF; DNA: TGTGCCAGCAGTTTTCTCCCGGGGGCGCCTAGCGGGATCTTCTCTTCTGGGGCCAACGTCCTGACTTTC
size: few; J: TRBJ1-4; V: TRBV7-2; D: -; length: 14; CDR3: CASSFDTTNEKLFF; DNA: TGTGCCAGCAGCTTTGACACAACTAATGAAAAACTGTTTTTT
size: -; J: TRBJ1-2; V: TRBV10-3; D: TRBD1; length: 17; CDR3: CAIRGQGTGGIGDGYTF; DNA: TGTGCCATCAGGGGCCAGGGAACAGGGGGCATCGGGGATGGCTACACCTTC
size: -; J: TRBJ2-1; V: TRBV19; D: -; length: 13; CDR3: CATRGDSYNEQFF; DNA: TGTGCCACCAGGGGGGACTCCTACAATGAGCAGTTCTTC
size: -; J: TRBJ2-7; V: TRBV11-1; D: -; length: 12; CDR3: CASLGDRREQYF; DNA: TGTGCCAGCCTGGGAGACCGCCGCGAGCAGTACTTC
size: once; J: TRBJ2-7; V: TRBV9; D: TRBD1; length: 13; CDR3: CASSFGQGYEQYF; DNA: TGTGCCAGCAGTTTCGGACAGGGCTACGAGCAGTACTTC
size: -; J: TRBJ1-2; V: TRBV6-5; D: -; length: 14; CDR3: CASSYLQDRYGYTF; DNA: TGTGCCAGCAGTTACTTGCAGGACAGATATGGCTACACCTTC
size: -; J: TRBJ1-2; V: TRBV4-1; D: TRBD1; length: 16; CDR3: CASSPGRGGEGYGYTF; DNA: TGCGCCAGCAGCCCTGGGAGAGGGGGCGAAGGGTATGGCTACACCTTC